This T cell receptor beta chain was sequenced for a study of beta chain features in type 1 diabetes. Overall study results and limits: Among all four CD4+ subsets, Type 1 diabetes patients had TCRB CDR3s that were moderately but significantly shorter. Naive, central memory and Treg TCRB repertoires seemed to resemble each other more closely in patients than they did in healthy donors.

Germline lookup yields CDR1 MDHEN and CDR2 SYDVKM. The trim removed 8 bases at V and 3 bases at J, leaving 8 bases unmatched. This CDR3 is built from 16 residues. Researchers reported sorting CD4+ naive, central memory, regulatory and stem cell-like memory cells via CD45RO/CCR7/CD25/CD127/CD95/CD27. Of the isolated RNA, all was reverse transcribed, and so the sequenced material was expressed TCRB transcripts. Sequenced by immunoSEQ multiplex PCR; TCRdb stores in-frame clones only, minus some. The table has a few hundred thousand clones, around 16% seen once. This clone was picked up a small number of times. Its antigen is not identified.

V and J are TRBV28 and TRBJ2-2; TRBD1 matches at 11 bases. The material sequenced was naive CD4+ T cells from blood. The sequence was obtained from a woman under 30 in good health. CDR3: CASGSGTGGYTGELFF. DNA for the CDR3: TGTGCCAGCGGATCCGGGACAGGGGGTTACACCGGGGAGCTGTTTTTT.